Each of the 21 T cell receptor beta chains below was sequenced from the same sample in a study of T cell changes during pregnancy in multiple sclerosis. The table came from immunoSEQ multiplex PCR; TCRdb's copy has only in-frame clones and leaves some out. This table has about 22,000 clones, 91% appearing once. Sequences were derived from CD4+ T cells from peripheral blood mononuclear cells, sampled in the third trimester of pregnancy. These receptors all come from a female donor in good health, enrolled as a control in a pregnancy study.

The J gene is TRBJ2-7, the V gene TRBV27, with TRBD2 matching over 11 bases. CDR1 is MNHEY and CDR2 is SMNVEV in the germline V gene (reference sequence). The CDR3 runs to 14 residues. With V trimmed by 3 bases and J by 3 bases, 1 base remained unmatched. As DNA, the CDR3 is TGTGCCAGCAGTTTTACTAGCGGGAGCTACGAGCAGTACTTC. Its protein is CASSFTSGSYEQYF.

The table lists this clone with a few counts. This chain uses TRBV18 with TRBJ2-1; possible D gene TRBD1, 6 bases. Germline V lookup: CDR1 KGHSH, CDR2 LQKENI. CDR3 size: 17 residues. The germline V and J ends were trimmed by 3 bases and 7 bases, with 22 bases remaining between them. The CDR3 loop reads CASSPGVNRQGLNEQFF. In DNA, the CDR3 is TGTGCCAGCTCACCCGGGGTAAATCGCCAGGGGTTGAATGAGCAGTTCTTC.

This sequence joins TRBV7-8 and TRBJ1-5; D is ambiguous. The V end was cut by 0 bases, the J end by 5 bases, with 11 bases between. Germline V gives CDR1 SGHVS, CDR2 FQNEAQ. This CDR3 has 15 amino acids. CDR3 in amino acids: CASSLARTPYQPQHF. Written as DNA, the CDR3 is TGTGCCAGCAGCTTAGCCCGCACTCCATATCAGCCCCAGCATTTT. Complete variable domain (other parts from reference TRBV7-8 and TRBJ1-5): GAGVSQSPRYKVAKRGQDVALRCDPISGHVSLFWYQQALGQGPEFLTYFQNEAQLDKSGLPSDRFFAERPEGSVSTLKIQRTQQEDSAVYLCASSLARTPYQPQHFGDGTRLSIL.

The J gene is TRBJ2-1, the V gene TRBV4-2; D remains ambiguous. Germline values: CDR1 LGHNA, CDR2 YNFKEQ. CDR3 length: 12 residues. The V gene lost 3 bases and the J gene lost 4 bases, with 4 bases spanning the gap. Written as DNA, the CDR3 is TGTGCCAGCAGCCAGGCATACAATGAGCAGTTCTTC. The encoded protein is CASSQAYNEQFF.

V and J are TRBV29-1 and TRBJ2-1; 8 nucleotides agree with TRBD2. V lost 6 bases to trimming and J lost 7 bases; unmatched junction nucleotides: 11. The CDR3 is made up of 14 amino acids. Germline assignment: CDR1 SQVTM and CDR2 ANQGSEA. The CDR3 sequence is CSVGSGLAPNEQFF. CDR3 sequence (DNA): TGCAGCGTGGGCTCCGGACTAGCCCCGAATGAGCAGTTCTTC.

This rearrangement joins TRBV6-1 to TRBJ1-1; no firm D call. The germline CDR1 and CDR2 sequences are MNHNS and SASEGT. This CDR3 region has 13 residues. Trimming cost V 10 bases and J 0 bases, with 12 bases left between them. The CDR3 bases are TGTGCCATCACCCAGGATGTGAACACTGAAGCTTTCTTT. Protein sequence: CAITQDVNTEAFF.

The V call is TRBV28, the J call TRBJ1-4; TRBD1 aligns across 7 bases. The CDR3 extends over 14 amino acids. Germline CDR1 and CDR2: MDHEN and SYDVKM. Trimming took 2 bases from V and 6 from J; bases not matched to a gene: 3. CDR3 bases: TGTGCCAGCAGTTTACTCCAGGGGGATGAAAAACTGTTTTTT. It is translated as CASSLLQGDEKLFF.

The chain employs TRBV4-2 and TRBJ2-3; 10 nucleotides agree with TRBD2. J was trimmed by 5 bases and V by 1 base; bases with no gene match: 6. The CDR3 consists of 16 residues. Germline CDR1 reads LGHNA; CDR2 reads YNFKEQ. CDR3 in DNA: TGTGCCAGCAGCCAAGCAGCGGGGGGGCTTGTAGATACGCAGTATTTT. Residues: CASSQAAGGLVDTQYF.

The rearrangement links TRBV6-1 to TRBJ1-1; TRBD1 might be the D (6 bases). The CDR3 is 14 amino acids. V was clipped by 5 bases and J by 1 base, with 11 bases between them. Looked up from germline, CDR1 is MNHNS and CDR2 is SASEGT. The CDR3 DNA sequence: TGTGCCAGCAGTCACAGGGAGGGGAACACTGAAGCTTTCTTT. Its protein is CASSHREGNTEAFF.

This chain connects TRBV6-1 to TRBJ2-7; 9 bases are a match to TRBD1. Germline CDR1 reads MNHNS; CDR2 reads SASEGT. This CDR3 is 15 amino acids long. The V segment lost 5 bases and the J segment 0 bases; nucleotides outside the gene matches: 5. The CDR3 bases are TGTGCCAGCAGTCACGGGACAGGGAGCTCCTACGAGCAGTACTTC. As protein: CASSHGTGSSYEQYF.

The chain combines TRBV6-1 with TRBJ1-4; the match to TRBD1 covers 8 bases. Germline-derived CDR1 and CDR2 are MNHNS and SASEGT. This CDR3 has 14 residues. Losses at the gene ends were 6 bases for V and 5 bases for J; bases not matched to a gene: 5. DNA of the CDR3: TGTGCCAGCAGAAATGACAGGGGAAATGAAAAACTGTTTTTT. Amino acids: CASRNDRGNEKLFF.

The chain uses TRBV19 and TRBJ2-3; D not resolved. V lost 2 bases and J 1 base, leaving 13 bases between the germline ends. Germline-derived CDR1 and CDR2 are LNHDA and SQIVND (reference sequence). The CDR3 consists of 16 residues. The CDR3 is CASSIFGSPGTDTQYF. The DNA for the CDR3 is TGTGCCAGTAGTATATTTGGCTCCCCCGGCACAGATACGCAGTATTTT.

The genes are TRBV2 and TRBJ2-3; perhaps TRBD2 as D (6 bases). Germline values: CDR1 SNHLY, CDR2 FYNNEI. V was trimmed by 7 bases and J by 2 bases, leaving 22 bases between them. The CDR3 has 17 residues. For the CDR3, the DNA is TGTGCCAGCACCCTAGGTAGAGTAGCGGCACTCACAGATACGCAGTATTTT. Its translation is CASTLGRVAALTDTQYF.

The chain joins TRBV19 to TRBJ2-3, with TRBD2 matching over 8 bases. With V trimmed by 3 bases and J by 0 bases, 5 bases remained unmatched. The germline V gene has CDR1 LNHDA and CDR2 SQIVND (reference sequence). This CDR3 contains 16 residues. DNA of the CDR3: TGTGCCAGTAGTATTCCGCGGGGGGCAAGCACAGATACGCAGTATTTT. Translating gives CASSIPRGASTDTQYF.

The chain uses TRBV7-2 and TRBJ1-4; maybe TRBD1 (5 bases). V dropped 0 bases and J dropped 7 bases, with 9 bases sitting between them. The CDR3 loop spans 14 amino acids. The V gene's germline CDR1 is SGHTA and CDR2 FQGNSA. This chain's CDR3 is CASSLAGVGEKLFF. The CDR3 region has the DNA TGTGCCAGCAGCTTAGCAGGGGTTGGTGAAAAACTGTTTTTT.

The chain uses TRBV5-1 and TRBJ1-1, with D possibly matching TRBD1 (6 bases). The CDR3 length is 15 residues. Trimming shortened V by 0 bases and J by 1 base, and 10 bases separated the two germline ends. Germline CDR1 is SGHRS and CDR2 is YFSETQ. The DNA of the CDR3 is TGCGCCAGCAGCTTGGAGATACAGGGGAACACTGAAGCTTTCTTT. As protein: CASSLEIQGNTEAFF.

This clone was seen only once. V usage is TRBV5-4 and J usage is TRBJ2-2, with 7 bases that match TRBD2. Germline values: CDR1 SGHNT, CDR2 YYREEE (reference sequence). The CDR3 covers 15 residues. V lost 3 bases and J lost 7; bases outside the gene matches: 9. The CDR3 coding sequence is TGTGCCAGCAGCTCACGGTCTAGCGGCCGCGGGGAGCTGTTTTTT. This sequence encodes CASSSRSSGRGELFF.

The chain links TRBV9 to TRBJ1-1, with TRBD1 matching 10 bases. The V segment lost 2 bases and the J segment 4 bases; nucleotides outside the gene matches: 2. The germline V gene encodes CDR1 SGDLS and CDR2 YYNGEE. This CDR3 spans 14 amino acids. Here the CDR3 DNA reads TGTGCCAGCAGCGTTAGGACAGGGGGCACTGAAGCTTTCTTT. Translating gives CASSVRTGGTEAFF.

This clone was recorded only once. The gene calls are TRBV28 and TRBJ2-1; TRBD1 might be the D (6 bases). The ends were cut back, 6 bases at V and 7 bases at J, with 22 bases in the middle. Germline V gene lookup returns CDR1 MDHEN and CDR2 SYDVKM. This CDR3 has 16 amino acids. CDR3 amino acids: CASSSRTRGLLNEQFF. The CDR3, as DNA: TGTGCCAGCAGCTCCCGGACCAGGGGCCTTTTAAATGAGCAGTTCTTC.

This chain uses TRBV6-1 with TRBJ2-7; D is perhaps TRBD1 (5 bases). Germline V lookup: CDR1 MNHNS, CDR2 SASEGT. With 2 bases removed from V and 3 bases from J, the gap between germline ends came to 14 bases. CDR3 length: 15 residues. The CDR3 reads CASSERGRTDYEQYF. The DNA for the CDR3 is TGTGCCAGCAGTGAAAGGGGCAGGACCGACTACGAGCAGTACTTC.

The chain carries TRBV6-5 and TRBJ1-2; D call uncertain. The V gene lost 3 bases and the J gene lost 8 bases, with 10 bases spanning the gap. From germline, CDR1 is MNHEY and CDR2 SVGAGI. CDR3 length equals 12 residues. In DNA, the CDR3 is TGTGCCAGCAGTTATCCCGACGGGGGCTACACCTTC. As protein: CASSYPDGGYTF.